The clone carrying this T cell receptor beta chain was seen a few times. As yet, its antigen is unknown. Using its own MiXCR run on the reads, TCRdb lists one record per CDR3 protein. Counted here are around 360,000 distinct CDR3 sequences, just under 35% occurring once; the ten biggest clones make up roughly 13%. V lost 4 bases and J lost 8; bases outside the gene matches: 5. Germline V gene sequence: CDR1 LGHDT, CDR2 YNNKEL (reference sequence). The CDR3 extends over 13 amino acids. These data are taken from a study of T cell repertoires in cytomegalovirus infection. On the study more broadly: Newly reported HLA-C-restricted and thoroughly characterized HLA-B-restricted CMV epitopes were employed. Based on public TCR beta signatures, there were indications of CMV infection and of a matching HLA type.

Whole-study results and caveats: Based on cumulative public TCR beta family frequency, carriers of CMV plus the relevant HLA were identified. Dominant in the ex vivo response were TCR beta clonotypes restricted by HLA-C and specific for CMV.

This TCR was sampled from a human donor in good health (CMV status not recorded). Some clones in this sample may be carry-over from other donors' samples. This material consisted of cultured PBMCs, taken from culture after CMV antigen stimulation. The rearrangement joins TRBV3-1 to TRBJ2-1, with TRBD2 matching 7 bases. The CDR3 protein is CASSPMGGDEQFF. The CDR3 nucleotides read TGTGCCAGCAGCCCCATGGGGGGGGATGAGCAGTTCTTC.